This TCR beta chain comes out of a study of OX40 agonist ivuxolimab in advanced cancers. Study context: Prior anti-PD-1, anti-PD-L1 or anti-CTLA-4 therapy was allowed; 40% had some.

The method was immunoSEQ multiplex PCR; TCRdb's version includes in-frame clones alone and lacks a portion of them. The table records more than 70,000 clones, roughly 82% of them present only once. The ends were cut back, 3 bases at V and 5 bases at J, with 16 bases in the middle. The CDR3 loop spans 15 amino acids. Per the germline V gene, CDR1 is WNHNN and CDR2 is SYGVQD (reference sequence). Study outcomes and limitations: Among T cells, CD8+ cells averaged more expanded clones than CD4+ cells. Low levels of normalized T-cell clonal expansion also appeared in some nonresponders. Clonal expansion among partial responders at 0.1-3.0 mg/kg ranked near the lowest.

As for this clone: The target antigen is unknown.

The rearrangement joins TRBV10-1 to TRBJ2-5, with TRBD1 as a possible D gene (7 bases). The sample in question was CD4+ or CD8+ T cells sorted from blood, obtained in a trial of the OX40 agonist ivuxolimab. The source of this sequence is an adult with an advanced solid tumor such as melanoma, head and neck, liver or kidney cancer. CDR3 residues: CASSDGGGSGETQYF. The CDR3 nucleotides are TGCGCCAGCAGTGACGGAGGGGGCTCGGGGGAGACCCAGTACTTC.